This TCR beta chain was sequenced in a study of multiple sclerosis patients with progressive multifocal leukoencephalopathy (dated by TCRdb to the late 2010s). Study-wide context: A few MS patients treated with natalizumab who did not develop PML were sampled longitudinally as controls. The study was designed to detect JC virus-specific or public T-cell expansions arising at the time of PML onset. Peripheral T and B cells were examined in MS patients who went on to develop PML (4 under natalizumab, 1 after alemtuzumab) as well as in treated patients who did not. Longitudinal follow-up was performed in two natalizumab-treated patients who later developed PML, from before therapy through 6 and 12 months to PML onset.

Here is what the overall study found, with its caveats: Analysis was limited to peripheral blood, even though cerebrospinal fluid or brain lymphocytes might be more informative for natalizumab-associated PML. Given the small, descriptive cohort, it remained unclear whether the study findings reflect JC virus infection or general immunocompromise. At the time PML developed, no common TRBV or TRBJ gene usage or preferential TRBV-TRBJ pairings were detected. In most PML patients, lower normalized Shannon entropy suggested less diverse TRB repertoires, while the natalizumab-treated controls had values close to 1. Although TRB clones above 0.5% frequency turned up only in PML patients, the clones expanded at PML onset were already present before and during natalizumab therapy.

The time point label here, explained by the study, means: before natalizumab initiation. Every listed patient had earlier received interferon beta, and every PML patient was female. Blood samples for T0 were taken before the first natalizumab infusion. Ficoll-Hypaque density gradient centrifugation was used to isolate peripheral blood mononuclear cells. TRB CDR3 regions were amplified from genomic DNA with the immunoSEQ two-step multiplex PCR at survey-level depth. To estimate template counts and remove amplification bias, each PCR was spiked with synthetic inline TR CDR3 controls covering all V-J pairings. Reads were processed so that amplification and sequencing bias were reduced, and quantification was performed against synthetic TR CDR3 analogs. Per the original workflow: Raw data were processed in ImmunoSEQ Analyzer, with out-of-frame sequences and CDR3s containing stop codons removed, and genes were named according to IMGT nomenclature. Normalized Shannon entropy, defined as 1 minus Pielou's evenness, was used to summarize repertoire diversity. Only TRB sequences sharing the V gene, the J gene and the CDR3 were counted as identical. Public PML clonotypes were CDR3s found in two or more PML-onset samples but not found earlier, in controls, or in public databases. Positional CDR3 amino acid composition was analyzed in Skylign with the observed count method. The immuneACCESS repertoire file appears here via TCRdb, limited to in-frame rearrangements. These files lack a portion of the clones; in checked studies, under half of the deficit traces to unresolved V genes, and the cause of the others is not known. Clonal size and the V and J genes are those of that table, whereas D and trimming came from the DNA. This sample holds roughly 34,000 clones; about 88% were observed only once. The ten largest clones capture roughly 1.5% of the sample.

About this clone: No cognate antigen has been identified for it. No base-level quality is on record; no much larger clone is a single base apart.

The CDR3 spans 15 residues, from the cysteine through the phenylalanine. Solely the CDR3 DNA is kept, with 45 bases framed from the first base. V was cut back by 0 bases and J by 3 bases, leaving a gap of 12 bases between them. CDR1 and CDR2, per the germline V gene, are SGDLS and YYNGEE. Sequencing was carried out using PBMCs. Recombination joined TRBV9 with TRBJ2-5; the D segment cannot be called with confidence. The receptor comes from a human donor with multiple sclerosis. The sequenced DNA is TGTGCCAGCAGCGTAGGTACACTACAAGAAGAGACCCAGTACTTC. Its protein is CASSVGTLQEETQYF. Reference TRBV9 and TRBJ2-5 genes cover what lies past the CDR3, so the full variable domain is DSGVTQTPKHLITATGQRVTLRCSPRSGDLSVYWYQQSLDQGLQFLIQYYNGEERAKGNILERFSAQQFPDLHSELNLSSLELGDSALYFCASSVGTLQEETQYFGPGTRLLVL.